The clone carrying this TCR beta chain appeared once. The data were taken from a study of blood T cell repertoires in COVID-19. Trimming removed 7 bases at V and 3 bases at J, with 12 bases between. The CDR3 extends over 13 amino acids. Germline values: CDR1 MNHEY, CDR2 SMNVEV (reference sequence). Some clones are missing from TCRdb's copy, which holds only in-frame ones; the method was immunoSEQ multiplex PCR. The sample contains some 180,000 clones, roughly 80% of which appear only once. The sequence came from a man aged 55 to 70 who had been exposed to COVID-19. The sample was PBMCs or T cells enriched from blood (not recorded which). The chain uses TRBV27 and TRBJ1-1, with D perhaps matching TRBD1 (5 bases). The CDR3 loop reads CASIDGGDTEAFF. In DNA, the CDR3 is TGTGCCAGCATAGACGGGGGAGACACTGAAGCTTTCTTT.